The entry that follows covers one T cell receptor beta chain sequence. Repertoires were generated with immunoSEQ multiplex PCR, while TCRdb's copy carries only in-frame clones and drops some. The data hold under 25,000 clones, with less than 90% observed a single time. The data were obtained in a study of OX40 agonist ivuxolimab in advanced cancers. Germline CDR1 and CDR2: SNHLY and FYNNEI. The CDR3 runs 13 residues. After removal of 10 bases from V and 11 bases from J, the junction contained 12 bases not matched to a gene. The receptor comes from an adult with an advanced solid tumor such as melanoma, head and neck, liver or kidney cancer. This sequence joins TRBV2 and TRBJ1-4; the match to TRBD1 covers 8 bases. Material: CD4+ or CD8+ T cells sorted from blood, obtained in a trial of the OX40 agonist ivuxolimab. CDR3 in amino acids: CATNSGQGSKLFF. The CDR3 DNA reads as TGTGCCACCAACTCCGGACAGGGAAGCAAACTGTTTTTT.